These T cell receptor beta chains were read from a single sample in a study of cytomegalovirus exposure and HLA in healthy donors. The assay was immunoSEQ multiplex PCR, and TCRdb's table has in-frame clones only and misses some. The profile shows 100,000 to 130,000 clones, about 80% of them singletons. Source material: PBMCs. The receptors shown here come from a man aged 30 to 39 in good health and CMV-seropositive. Both conserved end residues are part of each CDR3. The D gene is left open where the match is weak. Clone size, where shown, is once, few, many, or a class for clones that have expanded.

TRBJ2-7 . TRBV6-6 few CASSYSQGSYEQYF TGTGCCAGCAGTTACTCACAGGGCTCCTACGAGCAGTACTTC
TRBJ2-6 . TRBV19 . CASSHSGQGGSGANVLTF TGTGCCAGTAGTCACTCGGGTCAGGGGGGTTCTGGGGCCAACGTCCTGACTTTC
TRBJ1-2 . TRBV6-5 few CASSYSRRDGYTF TGTGCCAGCAGTTACTCCCGTCGGGATGGCTACACCTTC
TRBJ2-7 TRBD1 TRBV6-6 . CASRGQGTYEQYF TGTGCCAGCAGGGGACAGGGCACCTACGAGCAGTACTTC
TRBJ2-3 TRBD2 TRBV11-1 . CASSSLAGTSTDTQYF TGTGCCAGCAGCTCCCTAGCGGGAACTAGCACAGATACGCAGTATTTT
TRBJ2-5 TRBD2 TRBV7-8 . CASSARDRGGEYF TGTGCCAGCAGCGCCAGGGATCGCGGGGGAGAGTACTTC
TRBJ2-2 . TRBV9 . CASSVASGAGELFF TGTGCCAGCAGCGTAGCTTCAGGGGCCGGGGAGCTGTTTTTT
TRBJ2-2 . TRBV15 . CATSKLPDGGLKIGELFF TGTGCCACCAGCAAGTTACCGGACGGGGGGCTTAAAATCGGGGAGCTGTTTTTT
TRBJ1-1 . TRBV5-1 . CASSPDGEREAFF TGCGCCAGCAGCCCCGACGGGGAACGGGAAGCTTTCTTT
TRBJ2-7 . TRBV15 . CATSRQLDEQYF TGTGCCACCAGCCGCCAACTTGACGAGCAGTACTTC
TRBJ2-7 . TRBV7-9 . CSSSLAQGREEQYF TGTTCCAGCAGCTTAGCGCAGGGGCGGGAGGAGCAGTACTTC
TRBJ2-1 . TRBV7-9 . CASSLISGSYNEQFF TGTGCCAGCAGCTTAATTTCGGGCTCCTACAATGAGCAGTTCTTC
TRBJ2-7 TRBD1 TRBV19 once CASSISGQGAYEQYF TGTGCCAGTAGTATCTCGGGCCAGGGGGCCTACGAGCAGTACTTC
TRBJ1-5 TRBD1 TRBV18 . CASSLTDRGGEQPQHF TGTGCCAGCTCACTTACGGACAGGGGAGGGGAGCAGCCCCAGCATTTT
TRBJ1-1 . TRBV6-4 once CASSDSSQGTEAFF TGTGCCAGCAGTGACTCGAGCCAGGGGACTGAAGCTTTCTTT
TRBJ2-3 TRBD2 TRBV7-9 . CASSDGLAGGTDTQYF TGTGCCAGCAGCGATGGACTAGCGGGGGGCACAGATACGCAGTATTTT
TRBJ1-1 . TRBV7-6 . CASSLLTKGTGEAFF TGTGCCAGCAGCTTATTGACAAAGGGTACAGGTGAAGCTTTCTTT
TRBJ2-1 . TRBV5-4 once CASSLGWAQFF TGTGCCAGCAGCTTGGGGTGGGCGCAGTTCTTC
TRBJ1-2 TRBD1 TRBV5-1 . CASSVTGANYGYTF TGCGCCAGCAGCGTAACAGGGGCGAACTATGGCTACACCTTC
TRBJ1-5 . TRBV6-4 . CASSTGFGQPQHF TGTGCCAGCAGCACAGGTTTCGGCCAGCCCCAGCATTTT
TRBJ2-7 . TRBV2 . CASSERGTGAYEQYF TGTGCCAGCAGTGAAAGGGGCACAGGAGCCTACGAGCAGTACTTC
TRBJ1-2 . TRBV7-9 . CSSSFIEVDYGYTF TGTTCCAGCAGCTTTATCGAGGTGGACTATGGCTACACCTTC
TRBJ2-2 . TRBV6-6 . CASSLGATGELFF TGTGCCAGCAGCCTAGGAGCCACCGGGGAGCTGTTTTTT
TRBJ1-1 . TRBV29-1 . CSVVRVFDTEAFF TGCAGCGTGGTCCGGGTTTTTGACACTGAAGCTTTCTTT
TRBJ1-4 . TRBV19 few CASSIVSFWVSTATTNEKLFF TGTGCCAGTAGTATAGTTAGTTTTTGGGTGAGCACAGCCACAACTAATGAAAAACTGTTTTTT
TRBJ1-5 . TRBV6-1 . CASRGLGGNQPQHF TGTGCCAGCAGGGGCCTGGGAGGGAATCAGCCCCAGCATTTT
TRBJ1-1 . TRBV7-9 . CASIPYLRGVGTEAFF TGTGCCAGCATCCCCTACCTTCGCGGGGTGGGCACTGAAGCTTTCTTT
TRBJ2-5 TRBD1 TRBV5-6 . CASSFRYRGGAETQYF TGTGCCAGCAGCTTCCGCTACAGAGGGGGCGCGGAGACCCAGTACTTC
TRBJ2-3 . TRBV6-5 . CASSYGNTDTQYF TGTGCCAGCAGTTACGGCAACACAGATACGCAGTATTTT
TRBJ2-1 . TRBV29-1 . CSVEEGRGADEQFF TGCAGCGTTGAAGAGGGCCGGGGGGCGGATGAGCAGTTCTTC
TRBJ2-7 . TRBV5-4 . CASSSSYEQYF TGTGCCAGCAGCTCGAGCTACGAGCAGTACTTC
TRBJ2-6 . TRBV19 . CASSIMQGANVLTF TGTGCCAGTAGTATAATGCAGGGGGCCAACGTCCTGACTTTC
TRBJ1-1 . TRBV5-6 . CASSLEHRSMNTEAFF TGTGCCAGCAGCTTGGAACACAGGAGCATGAACACTGAAGCTTTCTTT
TRBJ1-6 TRBD1 TRBV9 . CASSLQDRAYSPLHF TGTGCCAGCAGCCTTCAAGACAGGGCCTATTCACCCCTCCACTTT
TRBJ2-7 . TRBV4-1 . CASSQGFGGAGEQYF TGCGCCAGCAGCCAAGGGTTTGGAGGGGCAGGGGAGCAGTACTTC
TRBJ2-7 TRBD1 TRBV2 . CATSRQGSYEQYF TGTGCCACCTCCCGACAGGGCTCCTACGAGCAGTACTTC
TRBJ2-3 . TRBV14 . CASSLRQATDTQYF TGTGCCAGCAGCCTCCGACAGGCCACAGATACGCAGTATTTT
TRBJ1-2 . TRBV6-1 . CASSVTALNYGYTF TGTGCCAGCAGTGTGACAGCGCTTAACTATGGCTACACCTTC
TRBJ1-1 TRBD1 TRBV18 . CASSPRQGDEAFF TGTGCCAGCTCACCTAGACAGGGTGATGAAGCTTTCTTT
TRBJ1-2 . TRBV6-1 . CASSVPPYSYGYTF TGTGCCAGCAGTGTCCCGCCTTACAGTTATGGCTACACCTTC
TRBJ1-2 TRBD1 TRBV2 . CASMLGRGRDGGYTF TGTGCCAGCATGCTGGGCAGGGGGCGCGATGGTGGCTACACCTTC
TRBJ1-1 . TRBV27 few CASNPITGRGSNTEAFF TGTGCCAGTAACCCCATCACGGGTCGGGGATCGAACACTGAAGCTTTCTTT
TRBJ2-5 TRBD2 TRBV29-1 . CSSKMWAGEQETQYF TGCAGCTCAAAGATGTGGGCGGGGGAACAAGAGACCCAGTACTTC
TRBJ2-5 . TRBV7-9 . CASSSSKTQYF TGTGCCAGCAGCTCGTCTAAAACCCAGTACTTC
TRBJ1-4 . TRBV7-2 . CASSLRATNEKLFF TGTGCCAGCAGCTTGAGGGCAACTAATGAAAAACTGTTTTTT
TRBJ1-5 . TRBV7-9 . CASSLTTANQPQHF TGTGCCAGCAGCTTAACGACAGCGAATCAGCCCCAGCATTTT
TRBJ2-1 TRBD2 TRBV7-9 . CASSLGTSAYNEQFF TGTGCCAGCAGCTTAGGAACTAGCGCCTACAATGAGCAGTTCTTC
TRBJ1-6 TRBD1 TRBV7-9 . CSSSVSQGASYNSPLHF TGTTCCAGCAGCGTTTCACAGGGGGCATCCTATAATTCACCCCTCCACTTT
TRBJ1-4 TRBD1 TRBV5-8 once CASSTRDSRNEKLFF TGTGCCAGCAGCACCCGGGACAGCCGTAATGAAAAACTGTTTTTT
TRBJ2-2 . TRBV7-6 . CASSLTQRWETGELFF TGTGCCAGCAGCCTCACACAGCGGTGGGAGACCGGGGAGCTGTTTTTT
TRBJ2-7 TRBD2 TRBV5-3 once CARSQAGRGFSYEQYF TGTGCCAGAAGCCAGGCGGGGCGGGGGTTCTCCTACGAGCAGTACTTC
TRBJ1-1 TRBD1 TRBV7-9 . CASSLSRGKPSTEAFF TGTGCCAGCAGCTTAAGCAGGGGGAAGCCGAGCACTGAAGCTTTCTTT
TRBJ1-6 . TRBV27 . CASSLSGGASYNSPLHF TGTGCCAGCAGTTTATCAGGGGGGGCCTCCTATAATTCACCCCTCCACTTT
TRBJ1-5 . TRBV4-2 few CASSLRGEGNQPQHF TGTGCCAGCAGCCTCAGGGGAGAGGGCAATCAGCCCCAGCATTTT
TRBJ1-5 . TRBV2 . CASSDGQSLNQPQHF TGTGCCAGCAGTGATGGACAGTCGCTCAATCAGCCCCAGCATTTT
TRBJ1-3 . TRBV6-5 . CASLHGDTIYF TGTGCCAGCCTTCACGGGGACACCATATATTTT
TRBJ2-1 . TRBV2 . CAGKQGSSYNEQFF TGTGCCGGAAAACAGGGCAGCTCCTACAATGAGCAGTTCTTC